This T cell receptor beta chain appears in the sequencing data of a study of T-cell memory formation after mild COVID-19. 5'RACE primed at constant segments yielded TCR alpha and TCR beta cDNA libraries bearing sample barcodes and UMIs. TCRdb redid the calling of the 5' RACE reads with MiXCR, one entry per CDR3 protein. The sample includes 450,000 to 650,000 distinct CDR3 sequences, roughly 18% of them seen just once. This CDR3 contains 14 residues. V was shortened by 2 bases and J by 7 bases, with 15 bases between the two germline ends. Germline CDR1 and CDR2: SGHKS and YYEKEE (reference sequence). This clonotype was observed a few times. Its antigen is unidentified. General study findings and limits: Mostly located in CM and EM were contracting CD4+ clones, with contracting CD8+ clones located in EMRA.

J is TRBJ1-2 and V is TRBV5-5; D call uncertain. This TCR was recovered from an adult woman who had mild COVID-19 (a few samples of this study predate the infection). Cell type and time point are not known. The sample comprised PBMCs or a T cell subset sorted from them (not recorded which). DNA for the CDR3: TGTGCCAGCAGCTTCGTAGGACGGAATCTTGGCTACACCTTC. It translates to CASSFVGRNLGYTF.